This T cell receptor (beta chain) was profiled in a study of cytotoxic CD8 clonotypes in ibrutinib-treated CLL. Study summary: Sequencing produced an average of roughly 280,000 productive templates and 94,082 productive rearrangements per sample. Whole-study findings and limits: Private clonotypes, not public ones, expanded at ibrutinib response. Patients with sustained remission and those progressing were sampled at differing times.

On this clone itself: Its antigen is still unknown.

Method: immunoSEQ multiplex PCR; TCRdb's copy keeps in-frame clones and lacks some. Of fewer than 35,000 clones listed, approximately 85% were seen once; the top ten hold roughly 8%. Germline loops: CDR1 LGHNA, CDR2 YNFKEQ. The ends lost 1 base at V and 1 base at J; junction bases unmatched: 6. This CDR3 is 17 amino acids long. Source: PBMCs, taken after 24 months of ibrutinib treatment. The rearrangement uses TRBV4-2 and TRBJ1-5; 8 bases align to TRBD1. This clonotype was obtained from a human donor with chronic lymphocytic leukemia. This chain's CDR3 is CASSQGETGVSNQPQHF. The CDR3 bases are TGTGCCAGCAGCCAAGGGGAGACAGGGGTCAGCAATCAGCCCCAGCATTTT.